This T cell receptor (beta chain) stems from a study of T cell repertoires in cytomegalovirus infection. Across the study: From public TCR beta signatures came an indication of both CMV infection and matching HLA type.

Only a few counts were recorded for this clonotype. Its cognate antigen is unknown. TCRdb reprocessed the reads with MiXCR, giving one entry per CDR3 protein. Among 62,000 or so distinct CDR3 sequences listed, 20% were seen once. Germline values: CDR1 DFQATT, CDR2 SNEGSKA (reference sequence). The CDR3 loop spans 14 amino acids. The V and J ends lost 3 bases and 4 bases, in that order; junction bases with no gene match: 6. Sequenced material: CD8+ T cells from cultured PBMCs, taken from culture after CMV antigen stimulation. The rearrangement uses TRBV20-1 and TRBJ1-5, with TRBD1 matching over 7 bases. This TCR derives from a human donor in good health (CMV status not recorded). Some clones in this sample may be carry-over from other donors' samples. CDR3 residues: CSARGIQGNQPQHF. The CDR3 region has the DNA TGCAGTGCTAGGGGAATACAGGGGAATCAGCCCCAGCATTTT.